These T cell receptor beta chains were read from a single sample in a study of blood T cell repertoires in COVID-19. The data were produced by immunoSEQ multiplex PCR, yet TCRdb's version contains in-frame clones alone and is incomplete. Among a few hundred thousand clones listed, 86% were seen once. Sequenced: peripheral blood. All receptors derive from a man at least 80 years old with acute or convalescent COVID-19. CDR3s include the opening cysteine and the closing phenylalanine or tryptophan. Each record gives: clone size, J gene, V gene, D gene, CDR3 DNA, CDR3 protein. The D gene is left open where the match is weak. Size values are once, few and many counts, or a class for expanded clones, and some rows have none.

- | TRBJ2-1 | TRBV5-5 | - | TGTGCCAGCAGCTTGGTTGGCGGGGCCTACAATGAGCAGTTCTTC | CASSLVGGAYNEQFF
- | TRBJ1-2 | TRBV5-1 | TRBD1 | TGCGCCAGCAGCTTGGCGGGTTCGACAGGGCATGGCTACACCTTC | CASSLAGSTGHGYTF
- | TRBJ1-1 | TRBV29-1 | TRBD1 | TGCAGCGTTGAGACCGCGGGGACAGGGCTTGCTTTCTTT | CSVETAGTGLAFF
once | TRBJ1-2 | TRBV2 | TRBD1 | TGTGCCAGCAGTGTCCAGCAGGGGGTTGGTGGCTACACCTTC | CASSVQQGVGGYTF
- | TRBJ2-7 | TRBV5-4 | TRBD1 | TGTGCCAGCAGCTTGGCGGACAGGGTAAGGGAGCAGTACTTC | CASSLADRVREQYF
- | TRBJ1-4 | TRBV5-4 | - | TGTGCCAGCAGCCGGGGGGGAACTAATGAAAAACTGTTTTTT | CASSRGGTNEKLFF
- | TRBJ2-1 | TRBV29-1 | TRBD2 | TGCAGCGTTCGAGCTAGCGGGGTGACTATTTTCTACAATGAGCAGTTCTTC | CSVRASGVTIFYNEQFF
- | TRBJ1-1 | TRBV20-1 | TRBD1 | TGCAGTGCTAGGGGACAGGGTGAAGCTTTCTTT | CSARGQGEAFF
- | TRBJ1-2 | TRBV15 | TRBD1 | TGTGCCACCAGCAGAGATCAGGGGGCGGACTATGGCTACACCTTC | CATSRDQGADYGYTF
- | TRBJ2-3 | TRBV6-5 | - | TGTGCCAGCACCGGGGCCAGGGGAAGAGGAGATACGCAGTATTTT | CASTGARGRGDTQYF
- | TRBJ1-3 | TRBV3-1/TRBV3-2 | - | TGTGCCAGCAGCCAGGGGCACCTCTCTGGAAACACCATATATTTT | CASSQGHLSGNTIYF
- | TRBJ2-3 | TRBV11-1 | TRBD1 | TGTGCCAGCAGCTGGGACAGGGGAGAATCAGATACGCAGTATTTT | CASSWDRGESDTQYF
- | TRBJ2-3 | TRBV5-4 | - | TGTGCCAGCAGCTTGGCCAGGGACTTTTCCACAGATACGCAGTATTTT | CASSLARDFSTDTQYF
- | TRBJ2-7 | TRBV14 | - | TGTGCCAGCAGCCACCCCGCTGGCCACGAGCAGTACTTC | CASSHPAGHEQYF
- | TRBJ2-7 | TRBV6-2/TRBV6-3 | - | TGTGCCAGCAGTTACGCGGCTGGACTTGACGAGCAGTACTTC | CASSYAAGLDEQYF
- | TRBJ1-1 | TRBV14 | TRBD1 | TGTGCCAGCAGTCCCGGGACAGGGTTCACTGAAGCTTTCTTT | CASSPGTGFTEAFF
- | TRBJ1-5 | TRBV27 | - | TGTGCCAGCAGTTCCTACGACGGAGGTCAGCCCCAGCATTTT | CASSSYDGGQPQHF
- | TRBJ1-5 | TRBV5-1 | TRBD1 | TGCGCCAGCAGCCAGACAGGGGGCGGGCAGCCCCAGCATTTT | CASSQTGGGQPQHF
- | TRBJ1-4 | TRBV4-3 | - | TGCGCCAGCAGCCGGGCCCGGCAGCGGTTGTTTTTT | CASSRARQRLFF
once | TRBJ1-6 | TRBV19 | TRBD1 | TGTGCCAGCGGAGAAGCGGGACAGGGGAGTTCACCCCTCCACTTT | CASGEAGQGSSPLHF
- | TRBJ2-6 | TRBV2 | TRBD1 | TGTGCCAGCAGTAGGGACAGTCGGTCGTTCTCTGGGGCCAACGTCCTGACTTTC | CASSRDSRSFSGANVLTF
- | TRBJ1-6 | TRBV7-9 | - | TGTGCCAGCAGCTTAGAGCACAGGGAAGGTTACGCACCCCTCCACTTT | CASSLEHREGYAPLHF
- | TRBJ1-2 | TRBV3-1/TRBV3-2 | - | TGTGCCAGCAGCCCAGGGGCTGGAGGAGACTACACCTTC | CASSPGAGGDYTF
once | TRBJ2-1 | TRBV5-1 | - | TGCGCCAGCAGCTTGGGGCCCAGGGGCGGAGTCTCCTACAATGAGCAGTTCTTC | CASSLGPRGGVSYNEQFF
few | TRBJ2-7 | TRBV7-5 | - | TGTGCCAGGGCGGGGACGGCACACCGCAACTACGAGCAGTACTTC | CARAGTAHRNYEQYF
- | TRBJ2-7 | TRBV5-4 | - | TGTGCCAGCAGCTTGGACGGGGGCTCCTACGAGCAGTACTTC | CASSLDGGSYEQYF
- | TRBJ2-1 | TRBV4-2 | TRBD2 | TGTGCCAGCAGCACGACTAGCGGGAATCTATGGAATGAGCAGTTCTTC | CASSTTSGNLWNEQFF
- | TRBJ1-2 | TRBV5-1 | - | TGCGCCAGCAGCTTGGAGGGAGCAACTAACTATGGCTACACCTTC | CASSLEGATNYGYTF
- | TRBJ1-3 | TRBV18 | TRBD1 | TGTGCCAGCTCAAGGGACAGCCCCTCTGGAAACACCATATATTTT | CASSRDSPSGNTIYF
many | TRBJ1-1 | TRBV19 | - | TGTGCCAGTAGTATCGCGGGGGGCGTCGGCACTGAAGCTTTCTTT | CASSIAGGVGTEAFF
- | TRBJ2-1 | TRBV10-3 | TRBD1 | TGTGCCATCAGTCTAAGACAGGGGAACTACAATGAGCAGTTCTTC | CAISLRQGNYNEQFF
- | TRBJ1-2 | TRBV6-5 | TRBD1 | TGTGCCAGCACCAAGGACAGGACCTATGGCTACACCTTC | CASTKDRTYGYTF
- | TRBJ1-1 | TRBV7-2 | - | TGTGCCAGCAGCTTAGCGGGAGGGGGGAACACTGAAGCTTTCTTT | CASSLAGGGNTEAFF
- | TRBJ2-5 | TRBV5-1 | - | TGCGCCAGCAGCCCAAACCGGGACACCCTCCAAGAGACCCAGTACTTC | CASSPNRDTLQETQYF
- | TRBJ1-3 | TRBV9 | - | TGTGCCAGCAGCCCCTTACCGGTCCCCTCTGGAAACACCATATATTTT | CASSPLPVPSGNTIYF
- | TRBJ1-4 | TRBV28 | - | TGTGCCAGCAGTTCCGGGACAATAGATGAAAAACTGTTTTTT | CASSSGTIDEKLFF
once | TRBJ1-2 | TRBV27 | TRBD1 | TGTGCCATCCGACAGGGAAACTATGGCTACACCTTC | CAIRQGNYGYTF
- | TRBJ1-1 | TRBV10-2 | - | TGCGCCAGCAGTGCAGGAGGCCCGAAGGAAGCTTTCTTT | CASSAGGPKEAFF
- | TRBJ1-5 | TRBV7-8 | - | TGTGCCAGCAGCTCCAGGGATCATAGCAATCAGCCCCAGCATTTT | CASSSRDHSNQPQHF
- | TRBJ1-1 | TRBV27 | - | TGTGCCAGCAGTTTATCACAGGCGGTCACTGAAGCTTTCTTT | CASSLSQAVTEAFF
- | TRBJ1-1 | TRBV28 | TRBD1 | TGTGCCAGCAGTTTATCGGACAGGGGGAACACTGAAGCTTTCTTT | CASSLSDRGNTEAFF
once | TRBJ2-2 | TRBV5-1 | - | TGCGCCAGCAACTTGGGACAATTCACCGGGGAGCTGTTTTTT | CASNLGQFTGELFF
once | TRBJ1-1 | TRBV9 | TRBD1 | TGTGCCAGCAGCGTAGGGGCGGGGACAGGGGGCGGTCATGAAGCTTTCTTT | CASSVGAGTGGGHEAFF
few | TRBJ1-3 | TRBV5-1 | TRBD1 | TGCGCCAGCAGCTTGTGGGCTTCGGGACAGTTGGACACCATATATTTT | CASSLWASGQLDTIYF
- | TRBJ1-1 | TRBV5-1 | TRBD1 | TGCGCCAGCAGCTTGGACCAGGGGGCATTCGCTTTCTTT | CASSLDQGAFAFF
once | TRBJ1-1 | TRBV11-1 | - | TGTGCCAGCAGCTATGGACAGAGGGCTGAAGCTTTCTTT | CASSYGQRAEAFF
- | TRBJ1-1 | TRBV3-1/TRBV3-2 | - | TGTGCCAGCAGCCAGGGGGGGGCGAAAATGAACACTGAAGCTTTCTTT | CASSQGGAKMNTEAFF
- | TRBJ2-7 | TRBV28 | TRBD1 | TGTGCCACCACAGGGGGGAATATCTACGAGCAGTACTTC | CATTGGNIYEQYF
once | TRBJ1-3 | TRBV11-3 | - | TGTGCCAGCAGCTTAGATCGGTTAAGCGCCATATATTTT | CASSLDRLSAIYF
- | TRBJ1-3 | TRBV6-5 | TRBD1 | TGTGCCAGCAGGCCTTCGGGACAGGGAAACACCATATATTTT | CASRPSGQGNTIYF